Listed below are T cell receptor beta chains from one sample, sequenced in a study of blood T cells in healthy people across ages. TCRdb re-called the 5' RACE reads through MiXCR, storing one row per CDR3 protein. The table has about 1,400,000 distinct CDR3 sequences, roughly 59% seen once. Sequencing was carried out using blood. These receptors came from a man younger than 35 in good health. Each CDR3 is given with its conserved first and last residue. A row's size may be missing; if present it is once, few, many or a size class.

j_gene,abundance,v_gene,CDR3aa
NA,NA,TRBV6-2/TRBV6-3,CASSPLAGGPGVETQFF
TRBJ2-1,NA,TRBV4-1,CVSTDWAYNEQFF
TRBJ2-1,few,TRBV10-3,CAIMGTGAATYNEQFF
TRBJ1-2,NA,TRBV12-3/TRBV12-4,CASSLGGTGFSVNGYTF
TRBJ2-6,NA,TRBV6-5,CASSETGFGANVLTF
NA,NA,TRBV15,CATRGPQETQYF
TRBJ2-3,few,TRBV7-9,CASTPGPGTDTQYF
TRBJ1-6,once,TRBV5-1,CASSLGTQGPNSPLHF
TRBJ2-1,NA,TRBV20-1,CSAFRDSYNEQFF
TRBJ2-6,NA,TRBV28,CASSTPTGANVLTF
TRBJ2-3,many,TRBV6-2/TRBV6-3,CASSYRASGGPTDTQYF
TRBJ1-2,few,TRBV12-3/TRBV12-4,CASSLGTPGSYGYTF
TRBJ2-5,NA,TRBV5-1,CASSLGGPAGAETQYF
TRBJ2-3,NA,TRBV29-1,CSVVAGGPNTDTQYF
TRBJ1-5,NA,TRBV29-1,CSVETESYRGRGIMSNQPQHF
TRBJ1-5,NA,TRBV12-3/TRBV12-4,CASSLEGQSNQPQHF
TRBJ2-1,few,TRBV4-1,CASSQTGQVNEQFF
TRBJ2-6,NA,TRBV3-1,CASSQVAGAYSGANVLTF
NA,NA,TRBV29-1,CSVEDRSTAYNEQYF
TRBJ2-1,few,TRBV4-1,CASSQDAGTDNEQFF
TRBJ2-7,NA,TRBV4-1,CASSQDRGQSYEQYF
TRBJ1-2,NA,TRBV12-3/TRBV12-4,CASSLVAGTYGYTF
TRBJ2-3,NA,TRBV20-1,CITGTSGSTDTQYF
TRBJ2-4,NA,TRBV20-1,CSAIWTSSPEQYF
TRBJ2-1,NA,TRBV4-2,CASSQVSGQGGTGYNEQFF
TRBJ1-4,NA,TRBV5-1,CASRRQGGEKLFF
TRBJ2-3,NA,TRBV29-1,CSVLAGVADTQYF
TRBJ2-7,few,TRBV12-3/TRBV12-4,CASSPLGALEQYF
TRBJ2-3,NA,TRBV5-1,CASSFDTSTDTQYF
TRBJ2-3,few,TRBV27,CASSSPGGGSTDTQYF
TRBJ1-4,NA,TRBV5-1,CASSPDRARGEKLFF
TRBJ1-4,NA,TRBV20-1,CSAEVQGAGKLFF
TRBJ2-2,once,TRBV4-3,CASSQGRRGGELFF
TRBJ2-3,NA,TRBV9,CASSVADRYTSTDTQYF
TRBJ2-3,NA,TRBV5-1,CASSQEGGRTDTQYF
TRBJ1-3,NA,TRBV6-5,CASSSVGPLPGNTIYF
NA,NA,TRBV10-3,CAISEREGEETQYF
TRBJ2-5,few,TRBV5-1,CASTSGTLARETQYF
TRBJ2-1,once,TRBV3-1,CASSTSGGWLVEQFF
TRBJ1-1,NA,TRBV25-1,CASRGGVTEAFF
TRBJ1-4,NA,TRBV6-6,CASSGWTGGNEKLFF
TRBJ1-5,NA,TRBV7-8,CASSPRWGSQPQHF
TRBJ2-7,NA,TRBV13,CASSVAGPRDEQYF
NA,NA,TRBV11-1,CASSLVGRANYEQYF
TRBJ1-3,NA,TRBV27,CASSSLSGNTIYF